The 7 T cell receptor beta chains reported below all come from one sample, sequenced in a study of shared clonotypes between healthy human individuals. Cells designated naive CD8 were CD45RO-negative and were positively selected for CCR7, with terminally differentiated effector memory CD45RA+ cells excluded. Generated by immunoSEQ multiplex PCR, the TCRdb table keeps only in-frame clones and is missing some. The sample carries around 580,000 clones, roughly 98% recorded once. The material sequenced was naive CD8+ T cells sorted from blood. The source of these receptors is a man aged 25 to 40 in good health.

The CDR3 DNA reads TGTGCCAGCGGGGGGACCCGGGACAGGGGAGAAAGTATCGGGGAGCTGTTTTTT. Translation gives CASGGTRDRGESIGELFF. The chain couples TRBV2 to TRBJ2-2; 10 positions match TRBD1. Trimming removed 8 bases from V and 7 bases from J; junction bases left unmatched: 19. Looked up from germline, CDR1 is SNHLY and CDR2 is FYNNEI. CDR3 length: 18 residues.

The CDR3 spells CASSLYQREYGRQFF. CDR3 in DNA: TGTGCCAGCAGTCTCTACCAGCGGGAATATGGTAGGCAGTTCTTC. The chain couples TRBV27 to TRBJ2-1; 7 nucleotides line up with TRBD2. Germline V gives CDR1 MNHEY, CDR2 SMNVEV (reference sequence). V lost 5 bases, J lost 12 bases, and 16 bases stayed unmatched. The CDR3 is 15 amino acids.

The rearrangement uses TRBV28 and TRBJ2-7; D assignment may be TRBD1 or TRBD2 (5 bases each). This CDR3 contains 13 residues. V dropped 4 bases and J dropped 4 bases, with 11 bases sitting between them. Germline V gives CDR1 MDHEN, CDR2 SYDVKM. CDR3 loop: CASSSGTEYEQYF. The CDR3 nucleotides read TGTGCCAGCAGTTCTGGGACCGAATACGAGCAGTACTTC.

This clone is a singleton in its sample. The rearrangement uses TRBV9 and TRBJ2-7; 9 bases align to TRBD2. With 3 bases clipped from V and 3 bases from J, the junction kept 7 bases outside the gene matches. The germline V gene encodes CDR1 SGDLS and CDR2 YYNGEE. There are 15 residues in the CDR3. The CDR3 DNA reads as TGTGCCAGCAGCGGCCCCGGGACTAGCTACTACGAGCAGTACTTC. Its translation is CASSGPGTSYYEQYF.

The chain combines TRBV5-1 with TRBJ2-3; D is ambiguous. CDR1 and CDR2 from the germline V gene are SGHRS and YFSETQ. The CDR3 contains 13 residues. V dropped 3 bases and J dropped 4 bases, with 9 bases sitting between them. The CDR3 region has the DNA TGCGCCAGCAGCTCCACCCCGGCAGATACGCAGTATTTT. Residues: CASSSTPADTQYF.

This chain uses TRBV4-1 with TRBJ1-5, with D possibly being TRBD1 (5 bases). V was clipped by 5 bases and J by 3 bases, with 11 bases between them. The CDR3 extends over 14 amino acids. Germline V gives CDR1 MGHRA, CDR2 YSYEKL. The CDR3 bases are TGCGCCAGCAGCTTAGGGGCAGACAATCAGCCCCAGCATTTT. Translated: CASSLGADNQPQHF.

The J gene is TRBJ1-5, the V gene TRBV27, with 8 positions matching TRBD1. Trimming removed 5 bases from V and 7 bases from J; junction bases left unmatched: 10. The germline V gene encodes CDR1 MNHEY and CDR2 SMNVEV (reference sequence). This CDR3 is built from 15 residues. CDR3 sequence (DNA): TGTGCCAGCAGTATTCGGACAGGGCGAGGCCAGCCCCAGCATTTT. This encodes CASSIRTGRGQPQHF.